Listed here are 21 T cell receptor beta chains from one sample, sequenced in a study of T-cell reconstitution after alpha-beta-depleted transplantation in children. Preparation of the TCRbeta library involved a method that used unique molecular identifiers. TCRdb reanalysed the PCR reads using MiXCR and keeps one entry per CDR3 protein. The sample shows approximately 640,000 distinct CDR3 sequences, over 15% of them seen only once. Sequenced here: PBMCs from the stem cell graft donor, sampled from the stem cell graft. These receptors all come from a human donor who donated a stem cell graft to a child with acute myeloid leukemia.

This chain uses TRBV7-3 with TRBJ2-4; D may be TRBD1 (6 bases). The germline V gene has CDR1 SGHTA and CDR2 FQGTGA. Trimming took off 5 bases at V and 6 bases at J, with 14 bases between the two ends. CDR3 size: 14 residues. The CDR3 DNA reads TGTGCCAGCAGCGCCCCGGGACAAGGAAACATTCAGTACTTC. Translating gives CASSAPGQGNIQYF.

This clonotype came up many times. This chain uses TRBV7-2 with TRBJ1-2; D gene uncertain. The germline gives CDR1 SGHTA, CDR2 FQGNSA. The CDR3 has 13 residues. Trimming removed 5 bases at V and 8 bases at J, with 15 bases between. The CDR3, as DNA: TGTGCCAGCAGCCCCCTTCTAGGGAGCGGCTACACCTTC. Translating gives CASSPLLGSGYTF.

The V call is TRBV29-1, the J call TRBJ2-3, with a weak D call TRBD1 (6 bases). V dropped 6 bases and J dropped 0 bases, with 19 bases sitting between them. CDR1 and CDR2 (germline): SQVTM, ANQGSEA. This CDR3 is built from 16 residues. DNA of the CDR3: TGCAGCGTCGTGACGAACAGGGAACCCAGCACAGATACGCAGTATTTT. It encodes CSVVTNREPSTDTQYF.

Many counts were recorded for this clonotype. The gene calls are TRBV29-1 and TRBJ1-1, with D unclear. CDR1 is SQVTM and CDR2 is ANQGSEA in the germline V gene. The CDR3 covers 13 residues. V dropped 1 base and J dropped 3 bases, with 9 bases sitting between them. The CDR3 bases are TGCAGCGTTGAAGGGGTTGGGGACACTGAAGCTTTCTTT. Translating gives CSVEGVGDTEAFF.

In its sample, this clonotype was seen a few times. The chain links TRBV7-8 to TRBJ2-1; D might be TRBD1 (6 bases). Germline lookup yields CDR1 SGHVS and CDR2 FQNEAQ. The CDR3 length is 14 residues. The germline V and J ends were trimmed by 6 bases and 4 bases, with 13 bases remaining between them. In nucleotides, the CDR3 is TGTGCCAGCAGTCAACCGACAGGATACAATGAGCAGTTCTTC. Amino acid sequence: CASSQPTGYNEQFF.

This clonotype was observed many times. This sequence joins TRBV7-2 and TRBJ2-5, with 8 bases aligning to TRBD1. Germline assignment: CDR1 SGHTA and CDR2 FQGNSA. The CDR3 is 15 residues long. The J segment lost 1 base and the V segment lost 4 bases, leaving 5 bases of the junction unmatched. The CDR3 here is CASSSGQVAQETQYF. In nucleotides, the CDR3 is TGTGCCAGCAGCTCGGGACAGGTAGCCCAAGAGACCCAGTACTTC. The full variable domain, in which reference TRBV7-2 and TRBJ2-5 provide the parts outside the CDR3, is GAGVSQSPSNKVTEKGKDVELRCDPISGHTALYWYRQSLGQGLEFLIYFQGNSAPDKSGLPSDRFSAERTGGSVSTLTIQRTQQEDSAVYLCASSSGQVAQETQYFGPGTRLLVL.

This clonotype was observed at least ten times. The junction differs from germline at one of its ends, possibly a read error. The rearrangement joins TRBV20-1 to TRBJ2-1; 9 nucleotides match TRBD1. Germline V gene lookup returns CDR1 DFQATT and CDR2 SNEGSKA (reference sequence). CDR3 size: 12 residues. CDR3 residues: CSTGGLYNEQFF. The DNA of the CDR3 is TGCAGCACAGGGGGCCTCTACAACGAGCAGTTCTTC.

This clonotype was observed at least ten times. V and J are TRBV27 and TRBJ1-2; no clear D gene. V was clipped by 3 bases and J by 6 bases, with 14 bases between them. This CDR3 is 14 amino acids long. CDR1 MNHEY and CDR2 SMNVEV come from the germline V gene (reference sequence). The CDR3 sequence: CASSFPGNPNGYTF. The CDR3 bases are TGTGCCAGCAGTTTCCCGGGAAACCCTAATGGCTACACCTTC.

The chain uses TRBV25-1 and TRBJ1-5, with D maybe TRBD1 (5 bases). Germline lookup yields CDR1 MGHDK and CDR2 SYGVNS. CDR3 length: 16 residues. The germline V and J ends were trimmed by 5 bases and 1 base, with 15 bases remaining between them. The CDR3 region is CASSPQGSGSNQPQHF. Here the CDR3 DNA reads TGTGCCAGCAGTCCCCAGGGATCGGGGAGCAATCAGCCCCAGCATTTT.

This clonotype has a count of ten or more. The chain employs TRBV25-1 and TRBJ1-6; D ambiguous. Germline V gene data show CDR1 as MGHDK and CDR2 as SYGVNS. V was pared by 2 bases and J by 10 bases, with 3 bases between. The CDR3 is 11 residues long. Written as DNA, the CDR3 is TGTGCCAGCAGTGAAGGATCACCCCTCCACTTT. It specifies CASSEGSPLHF.

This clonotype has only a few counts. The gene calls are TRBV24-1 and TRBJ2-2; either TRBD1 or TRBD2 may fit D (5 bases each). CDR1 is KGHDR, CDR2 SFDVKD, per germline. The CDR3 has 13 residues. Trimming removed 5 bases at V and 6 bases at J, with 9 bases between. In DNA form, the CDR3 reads TGTGCCACCAGTGCGGGACGATCCGGGGAGCTGTTTTTT. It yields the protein CATSAGRSGELFF.

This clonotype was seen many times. CDR3 bases: TGCGCCAGCAGCGAAGGGAGTCCATCCAAAAACATTCAGTACTTC. Residues: CASSEGSPSKNIQYF. The chain carries TRBV5-1 and TRBJ2-4; TRBD2 might be the D (5 bases). The V end lost 4 bases, the J end lost 2 bases, and 13 bases lay between the germline ends. This CDR3 has 15 residues. Per germline, CDR1 SGHRS and CDR2 YFSETQ.

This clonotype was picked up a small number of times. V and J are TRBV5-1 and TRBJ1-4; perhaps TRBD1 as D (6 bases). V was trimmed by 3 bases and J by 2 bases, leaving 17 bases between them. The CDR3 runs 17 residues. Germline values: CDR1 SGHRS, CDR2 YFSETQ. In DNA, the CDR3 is TGCGCCAGCAGCTACGAACCCGGGACAATTACTAATGAAAAACTGTTTTTT. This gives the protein CASSYEPGTITNEKLFF.

The chain's CDR3 is CASTGDNEKLFF. In DNA, the CDR3 is TGTGCCAGCACTGGGGATAATGAAAAACTGTTTTTT. V is TRBV7-9 and J is TRBJ1-4; D unclear. From germline, CDR1 is SEHNR and CDR2 FQNEAQ (reference sequence). The V gene lost 7 bases and the J gene lost 4 bases, with 7 bases spanning the gap. This CDR3 is built from 12 residues.

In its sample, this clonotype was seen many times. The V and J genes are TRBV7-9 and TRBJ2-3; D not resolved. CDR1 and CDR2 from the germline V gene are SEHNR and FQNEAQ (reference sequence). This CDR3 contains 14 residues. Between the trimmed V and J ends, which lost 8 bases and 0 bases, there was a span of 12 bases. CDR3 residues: CASPSGASTDTQYF. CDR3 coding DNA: TGTGCCAGCCCCTCGGGCGCGAGCACAGATACGCAGTATTTT. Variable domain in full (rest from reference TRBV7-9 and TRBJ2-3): DTGVSQNPRHKITKRGQNVTFRCDPISEHNRLYWYRQTLGQGPEFLTYFQNEAQLEKSRLLSDRFSAERPKGSFSTLEIQRTEQGDSAMYLCASPSGASTDTQYFGPGTRLTVL.

The CDR3 sequence: CASSLGGTGEQETQYF. CDR3 nucleotides: TGTGCCAGCAGCTTAGGGGGGACAGGGGAACAAGAGACCCAGTACTTC. The chain has TRBV7-6 and TRBJ2-5, with TRBD1 matching over 10 bases. The trim removed 1 base at V and 2 bases at J, leaving 4 bases unmatched. The CDR3 is 16 residues long. The germline V gene has CDR1 SGHVS and CDR2 FNYEAQ.

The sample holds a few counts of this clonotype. The CDR3 loop reads CASTLGGFNQPQHF. CDR3 nucleotides: TGTGCCAGCACCTTGGGGGGGTTCAATCAGCCCCAGCATTTT. J is TRBJ1-5 and V is TRBV12-3 or TRBV12-4; perhaps TRBD1 as D (5 bases). V was pared by 7 bases and J by 3 bases, with 13 bases between. The CDR3 sequence is 14 residues long.

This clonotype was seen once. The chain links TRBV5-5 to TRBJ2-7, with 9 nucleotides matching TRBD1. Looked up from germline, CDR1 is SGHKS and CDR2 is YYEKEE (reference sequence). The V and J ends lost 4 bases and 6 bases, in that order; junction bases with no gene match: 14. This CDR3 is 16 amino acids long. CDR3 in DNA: TGTGCCAGCAGCCTTGGACCGGGGACAGGGACAGGCGAGCAGTACTTC. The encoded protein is CASSLGPGTGTGEQYF.

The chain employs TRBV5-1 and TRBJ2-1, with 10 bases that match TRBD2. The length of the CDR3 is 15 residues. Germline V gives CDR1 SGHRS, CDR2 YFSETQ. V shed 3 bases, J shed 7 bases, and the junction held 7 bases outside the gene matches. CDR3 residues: CASSYSGGPGNEQFF. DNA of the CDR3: TGCGCCAGCAGCTATAGCGGGGGGCCGGGGAATGAGCAGTTCTTC. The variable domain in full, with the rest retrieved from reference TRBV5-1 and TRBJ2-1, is KAGVTQTPRYLIKTRGQQVTLSCSPISGHRSVSWYQQTPGQGLQFLFEYFSETQRNKGNFPGRFSGRQFSNSRSEMNVSTLELGDSALYLCASSYSGGPGNEQFFGPGTRLTVL.

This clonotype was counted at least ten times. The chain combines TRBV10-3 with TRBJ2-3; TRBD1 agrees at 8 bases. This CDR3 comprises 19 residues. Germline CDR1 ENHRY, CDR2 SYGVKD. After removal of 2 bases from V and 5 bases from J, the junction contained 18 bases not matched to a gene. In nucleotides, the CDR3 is TGTGCCATCAGTGAGAGGGACCCTAGCAGGGGGCGATTAGGAGATACGCAGTATTTT. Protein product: CAISERDPSRGRLGDTQYF.

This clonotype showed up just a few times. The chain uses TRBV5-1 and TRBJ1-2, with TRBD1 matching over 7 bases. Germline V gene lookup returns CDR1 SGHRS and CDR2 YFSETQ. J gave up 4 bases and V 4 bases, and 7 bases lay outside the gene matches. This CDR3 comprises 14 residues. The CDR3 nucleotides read TGCGCCAGCAGCAGCTCGGGACAGAGCTATGGCTACACCTTC. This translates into CASSSSGQSYGYTF.